A single TCR beta chain is shown here with its context. No antigen is known for it. No quality values exist for individual bases; no much larger clone is one base distant. Library prep was done by the immunoSEQ multiplex PCR assay. TCRdb stores this immuneACCESS table with in-frame sequences only. Part of the clones is absent; in the studies checked, under half of the shortfall reflects unresolved V genes, and no reason is known for the rest. Recorded for this sample are 14,000 to 15,000 clones; under 80% of them occurred a single time. Together, the top ten hold roughly 15% of the sample. This entry is derived from a study of CD4+ T cells in melanoma (dated by TCRdb to 2022 to 2024). Broadly, across the study: Neoantigen-specific CD4+ T cells in human melanoma were investigated in the study. On the study overall, not on this receptor specifically: Diverse differentiation states were reported to be shown by neoantigen-specific CD4+ T cells in melanoma. The report described a correlation between neoantigen-specific CD4+ T cells and the function of CD8+ T cells, macrophages and B cells.

Donors were patients with melanoma. The CDR3 runs 19 amino acids, cysteine and phenylalanine included. The only DNA kept is the CDR3, 57 bases in frame from the first base. Trimming accounts for 2 bases at V and 6 bases at J, while the number of junction bases matched to no gene is 14. From a lookup of the germline V gene (reference sequence), CDR1 and CDR2 are MNHEY and SMNVEV. The chain is made from TRBV27 and TRBJ1-4; the junction holds 11 bases that match TRBD1. The sequencing sample was made of cells from a culture (not recorded whether cultured in vitro). This clonotype was obtained from a human donor with melanoma. The CDR3 region: CASSLNRDRGDVRDEKLFF. The DNA reads TGTGCCAGCAGTTTAAACAGGGACAGGGGGGATGTACGAGATGAAAAACTGTTTTTT.